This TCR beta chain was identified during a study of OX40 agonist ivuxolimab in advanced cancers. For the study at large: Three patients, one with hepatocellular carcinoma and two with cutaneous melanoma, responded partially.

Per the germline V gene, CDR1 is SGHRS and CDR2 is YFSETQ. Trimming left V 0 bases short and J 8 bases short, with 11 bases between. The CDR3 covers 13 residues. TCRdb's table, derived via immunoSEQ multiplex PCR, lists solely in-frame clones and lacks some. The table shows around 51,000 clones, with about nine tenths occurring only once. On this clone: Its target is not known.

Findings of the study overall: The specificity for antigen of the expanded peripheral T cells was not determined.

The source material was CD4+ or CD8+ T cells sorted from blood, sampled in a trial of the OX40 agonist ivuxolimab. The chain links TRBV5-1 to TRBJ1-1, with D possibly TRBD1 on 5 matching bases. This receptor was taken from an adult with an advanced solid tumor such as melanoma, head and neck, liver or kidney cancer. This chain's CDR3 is CASSLDPGREAFF. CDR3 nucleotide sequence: TGCGCCAGCAGCTTGGACCCGGGACGGGAAGCTTTCTTT.